This entry is about one TCR beta chain. Its antigen is undetermined. The sample comes from a study of cytomegalovirus exposure and HLA in healthy donors. Overall study results and limits: Specific recognition of CMV antigens was confirmed in vitro for a few chains (all CMV-associated). A list of 164 TCR beta chains associated with cytomegalovirus was given. Within the approximately 130 validation repertoires, first-cohort TCR clusters tended to co-occur, according to a later analysis.

The method was immunoSEQ multiplex PCR; TCRdb's version includes in-frame clones alone and lacks a portion of them. The sample consists of approximately 49,000 clones, about 90% of them appearing once. V lost 5 bases and J 0 bases, leaving 10 bases between the germline ends. The germline V gene has CDR1 LNHDA and CDR2 SQIVND (reference sequence). This CDR3 is 14 amino acids long. The chain carries TRBV19 and TRBJ1-1; no clear D gene. The sequenced sample was PBMCs. The source of this sequence is a man in his late teens or twenties in good health and CMV-seronegative. DNA of the CDR3: TGTGCCAGTAGTCCCTGGGCCTTGAACACTGAAGCTTTCTTT. Translation gives CASSPWALNTEAFF.